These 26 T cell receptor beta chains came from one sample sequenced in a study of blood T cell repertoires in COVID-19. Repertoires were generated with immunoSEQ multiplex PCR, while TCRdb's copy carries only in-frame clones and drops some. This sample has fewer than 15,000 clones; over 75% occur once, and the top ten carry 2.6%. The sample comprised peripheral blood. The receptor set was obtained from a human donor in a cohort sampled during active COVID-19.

CDR3 region: CASTSFPTGSHGYTF. The CDR3 region has the DNA TGTGCCAGCACAAGTTTCCCGACAGGGAGTCACGGCTACACCTTC. The chain uses TRBV2 and TRBJ1-2, with TRBD1 identical over 7 bases. V shed 7 bases and J 8 bases; nucleotides not matched to a gene: 16. Germline-derived CDR1 and CDR2 are SNHLY and FYNNEI. The CDR3 runs 15 residues.

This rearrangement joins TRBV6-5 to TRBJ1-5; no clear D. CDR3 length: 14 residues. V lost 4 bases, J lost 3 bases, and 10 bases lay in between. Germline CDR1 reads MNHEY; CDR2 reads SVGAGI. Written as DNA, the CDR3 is TGTGCCAGCAGTTCGCCCACAACCAATCAGCCCCAGCATTTT. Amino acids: CASSSPTTNQPQHF.

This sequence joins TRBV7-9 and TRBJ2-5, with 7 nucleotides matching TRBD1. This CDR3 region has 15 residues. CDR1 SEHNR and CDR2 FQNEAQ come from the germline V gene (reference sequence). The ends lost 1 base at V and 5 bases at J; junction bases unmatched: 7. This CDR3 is CASSLDPGTEETQYF. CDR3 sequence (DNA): TGTGCCAGCAGCTTAGACCCCGGGACAGAGGAGACCCAGTACTTC.

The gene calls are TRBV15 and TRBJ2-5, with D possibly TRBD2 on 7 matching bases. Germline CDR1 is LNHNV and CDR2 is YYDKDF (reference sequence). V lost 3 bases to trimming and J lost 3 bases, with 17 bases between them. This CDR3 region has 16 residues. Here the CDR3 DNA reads TGTGCCACCAGCAGTCTTGGGGGGGGCTGGGAAGAGACCCAGTACTTC. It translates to CATSSLGGGWEETQYF.

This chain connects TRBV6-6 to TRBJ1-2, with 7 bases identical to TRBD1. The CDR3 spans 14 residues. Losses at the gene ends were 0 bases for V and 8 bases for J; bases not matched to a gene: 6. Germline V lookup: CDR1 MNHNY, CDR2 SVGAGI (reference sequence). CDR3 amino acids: CASSYSQGSEGYTF. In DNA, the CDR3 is TGTGCCAGCAGTTACTCACAGGGGAGCGAGGGCTACACCTTC.

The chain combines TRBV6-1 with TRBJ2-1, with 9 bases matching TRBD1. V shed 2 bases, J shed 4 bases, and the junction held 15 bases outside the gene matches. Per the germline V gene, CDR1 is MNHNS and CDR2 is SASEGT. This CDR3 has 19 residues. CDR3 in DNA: TGTGCCAGCAGTGAATGGGATTACAGGGGGCTGCAACGGTACAATGAGCAGTTCTTC. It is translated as CASSEWDYRGLQRYNEQFF.

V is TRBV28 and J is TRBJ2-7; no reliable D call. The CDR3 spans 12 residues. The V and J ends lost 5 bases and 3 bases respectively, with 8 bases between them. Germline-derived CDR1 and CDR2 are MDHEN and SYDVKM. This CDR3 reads CASSILIYEQYF. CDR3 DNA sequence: TGTGCCAGCAGTATACTGATCTACGAGCAGTACTTC. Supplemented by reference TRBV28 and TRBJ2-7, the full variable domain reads DVKVTQSSRYLVKRTGEKVFLECVQDMDHENMFWYRQDPGLGLRLIYFSYDVKMKEKGDIPEGYSVSREKKERFSLILESASTNQTSMYLCASSILIYEQYFGPGTRLTVT.

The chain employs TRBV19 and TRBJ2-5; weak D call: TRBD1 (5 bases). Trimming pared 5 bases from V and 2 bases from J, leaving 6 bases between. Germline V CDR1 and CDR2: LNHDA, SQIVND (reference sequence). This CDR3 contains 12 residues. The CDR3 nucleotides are TGTGCCAGTAGTGACAGTCAAGAGACCCAGTACTTC. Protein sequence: CASSDSQETQYF.

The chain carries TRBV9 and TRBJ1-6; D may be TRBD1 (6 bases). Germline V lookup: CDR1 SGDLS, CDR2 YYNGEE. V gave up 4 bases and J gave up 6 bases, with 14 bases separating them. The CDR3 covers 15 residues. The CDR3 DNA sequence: TGTGCCAGCAGCCCCCCGGCAGGGGCTAATTCACCCCTCCACTTT. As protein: CASSPPAGANSPLHF.

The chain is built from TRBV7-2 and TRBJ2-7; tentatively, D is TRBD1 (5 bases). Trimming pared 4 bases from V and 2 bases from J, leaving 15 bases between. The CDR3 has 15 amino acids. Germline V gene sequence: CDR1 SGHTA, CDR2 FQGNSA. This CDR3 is CASSSRQTVPYEQYF. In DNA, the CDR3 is TGTGCCAGCAGCTCGAGACAGACTGTTCCCTACGAGCAGTACTTC.

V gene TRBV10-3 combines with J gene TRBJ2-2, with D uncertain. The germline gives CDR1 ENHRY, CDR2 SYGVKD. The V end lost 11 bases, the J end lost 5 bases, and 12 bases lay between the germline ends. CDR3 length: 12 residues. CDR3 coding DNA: TGTGCCGGCCGTGCGGAAACCGGGGAGCTGTTTTTT. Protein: CAGRAETGELFF.

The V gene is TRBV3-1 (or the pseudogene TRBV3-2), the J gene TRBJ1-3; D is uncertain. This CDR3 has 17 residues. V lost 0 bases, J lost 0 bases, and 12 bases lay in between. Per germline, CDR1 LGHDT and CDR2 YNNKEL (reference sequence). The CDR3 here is CASSQDSFRVSGNTIYF. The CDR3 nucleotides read TGTGCCAGCAGCCAAGATTCCTTCCGGGTCTCTGGAAACACCATATATTTT.

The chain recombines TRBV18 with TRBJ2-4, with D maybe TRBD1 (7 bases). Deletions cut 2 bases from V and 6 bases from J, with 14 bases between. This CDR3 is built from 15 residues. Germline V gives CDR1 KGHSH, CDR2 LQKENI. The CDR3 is CASSPMQGGGNIQYF. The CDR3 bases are TGTGCCAGCTCACCAATGCAGGGGGGCGGAAACATTCAGTACTTC.

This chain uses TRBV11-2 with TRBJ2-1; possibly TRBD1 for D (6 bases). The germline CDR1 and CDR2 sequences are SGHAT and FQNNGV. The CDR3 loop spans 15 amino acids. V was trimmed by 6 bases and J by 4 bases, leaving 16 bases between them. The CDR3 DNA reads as TGTGCCAGCAGGCAAACGGGACACCCTTACAATGAGCAGTTCTTC. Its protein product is CASRQTGHPYNEQFF.

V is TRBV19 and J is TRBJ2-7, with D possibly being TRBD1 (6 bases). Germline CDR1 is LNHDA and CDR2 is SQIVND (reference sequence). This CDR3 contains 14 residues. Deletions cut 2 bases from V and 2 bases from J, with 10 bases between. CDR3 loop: CASSIRGKAYEQYF. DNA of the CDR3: TGTGCCAGTAGTATAAGGGGGAAGGCCTACGAGCAGTACTTC.

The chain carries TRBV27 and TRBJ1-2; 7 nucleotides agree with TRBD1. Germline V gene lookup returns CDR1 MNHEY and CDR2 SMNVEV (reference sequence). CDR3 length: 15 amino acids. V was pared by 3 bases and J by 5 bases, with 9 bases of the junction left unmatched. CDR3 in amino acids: CASSLRTGGGYGYTF. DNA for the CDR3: TGTGCCAGCAGTTTGCGGACAGGTGGCGGATATGGCTACACCTTC.

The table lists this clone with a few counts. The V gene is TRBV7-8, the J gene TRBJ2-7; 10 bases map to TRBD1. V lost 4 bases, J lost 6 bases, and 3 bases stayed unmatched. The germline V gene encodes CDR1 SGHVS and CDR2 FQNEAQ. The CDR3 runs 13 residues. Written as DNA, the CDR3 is TGTGCCAGCAGCTACGGGACAGGGGCCGAGCAGTACTTC. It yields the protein CASSYGTGAEQYF. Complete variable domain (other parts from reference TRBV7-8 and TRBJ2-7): GAGVSQSPRYKVAKRGQDVALRCDPISGHVSLFWYQQALGQGPEFLTYFQNEAQLDKSGLPSDRFFAERPEGSVSTLKIQRTQQEDSAVYLCASSYGTGAEQYFGPGTRLTVT.

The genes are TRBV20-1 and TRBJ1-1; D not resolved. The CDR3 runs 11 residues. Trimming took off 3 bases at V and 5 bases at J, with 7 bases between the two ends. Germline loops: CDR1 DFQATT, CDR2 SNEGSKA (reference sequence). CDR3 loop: CSASGVTEAFF. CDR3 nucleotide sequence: TGCAGTGCTAGCGGTGTGACTGAAGCTTTCTTT.

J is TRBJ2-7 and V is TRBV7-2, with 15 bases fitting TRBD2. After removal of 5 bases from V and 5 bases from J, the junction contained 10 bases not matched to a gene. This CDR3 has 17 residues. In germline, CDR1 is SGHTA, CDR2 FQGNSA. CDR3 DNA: TGTGCCAGCAGCCCGCGGACTAGCGGGGGGGCCATCCACGAGCAGTACTTC. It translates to CASSPRTSGGAIHEQYF. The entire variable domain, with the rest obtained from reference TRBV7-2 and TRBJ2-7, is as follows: GAGVSQSPSNKVTEKGKDVELRCDPISGHTALYWYRQSLGQGLEFLIYFQGNSAPDKSGLPSDRFSAERTGGSVSTLTIQRTQQEDSAVYLCASSPRTSGGAIHEQYFGPGTRLTVT.

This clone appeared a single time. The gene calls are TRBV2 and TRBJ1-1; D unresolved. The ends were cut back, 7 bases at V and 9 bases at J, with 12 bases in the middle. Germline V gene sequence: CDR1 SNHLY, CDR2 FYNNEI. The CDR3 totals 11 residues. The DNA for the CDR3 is TGTGCCAGCATTAGATCGGTACAAGCTTTCTTT. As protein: CASIRSVQAFF.

This CDR3 is CASSPSAPEGNYGYTF. Here the CDR3 DNA reads TGTGCCAGCAGTCCTAGCGCCCCAGAGGGGAACTATGGCTACACCTTC. The chain employs TRBV11-2 and TRBJ1-2; the D gene is possibly TRBD1 (5 bases). The CDR3 consists of 16 residues. In germline, CDR1 is SGHAT, CDR2 FQNNGV. V lost 6 bases and J 2 bases, leaving 19 bases between the germline ends.

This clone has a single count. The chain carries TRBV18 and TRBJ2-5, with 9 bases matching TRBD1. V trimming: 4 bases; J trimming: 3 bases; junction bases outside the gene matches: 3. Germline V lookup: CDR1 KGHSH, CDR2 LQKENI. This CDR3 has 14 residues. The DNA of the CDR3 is TGTGCCAGCTCACGGGGACAGGGAAAAGAGACCCAGTACTTC. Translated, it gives CASSRGQGKETQYF.

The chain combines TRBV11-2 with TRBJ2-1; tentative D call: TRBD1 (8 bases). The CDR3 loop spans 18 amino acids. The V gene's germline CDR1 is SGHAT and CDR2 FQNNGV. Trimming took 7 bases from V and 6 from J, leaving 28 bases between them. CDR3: CASTLGGAGGVMSNEQFF. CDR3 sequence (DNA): TGTGCCAGCACCCTAGGGGGGGCAGGGGGCGTCATGTCCAATGAGCAGTTCTTC.

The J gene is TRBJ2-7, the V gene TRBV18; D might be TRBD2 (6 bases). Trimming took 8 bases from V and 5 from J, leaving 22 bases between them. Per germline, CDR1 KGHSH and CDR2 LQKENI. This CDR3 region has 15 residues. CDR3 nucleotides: TGTGCCAGCGCGGGATACGGGCCGAACCCAGACGAGCAGTACTTC. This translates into CASAGYGPNPDEQYF.

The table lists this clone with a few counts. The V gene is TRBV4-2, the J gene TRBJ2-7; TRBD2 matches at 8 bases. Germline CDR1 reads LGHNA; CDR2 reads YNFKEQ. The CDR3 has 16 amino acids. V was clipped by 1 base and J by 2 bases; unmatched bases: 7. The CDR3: CASSQVSGSSTYEQYF. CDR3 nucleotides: TGTGCCAGCAGCCAAGTCAGCGGGAGCTCGACCTACGAGCAGTACTTC.

DNA for the CDR3: TGTGCCAGCAGTTCCCGGGAGCAAAACACAGATACGCAGTATTTT. Translation: CASSSREQNTDTQYF. The chain is built from TRBV7-8 and TRBJ2-3, with D possibly being TRBD2 (6 bases). Trimming pared 6 bases from V and 2 bases from J, leaving 15 bases between. The CDR3 has 15 residues. Germline V CDR1 and CDR2: SGHVS, FQNEAQ.